This TCR beta chain was captured by sequencing in a study of metastatic and nonmetastatic thyroid tumors. About the study: Across peripheral blood and tumor or nodule tissue samples taken from malignant and benign thyroid patients, the repertoires were compared with one another. Study findings and constraints: Across blood and tumor, TCR beta diversity in malignant thyroid tumors was reportedly significantly higher than in benign nodules.

Per the study methods: The distant-metastasis classifier for papillary thyroid cancer was built from CDR3 differences across clinicopathological groups. TCRdb reanalyzed the PCR reads via MiXCR. It is TCRdb's table, rather than the study itself, that gives the V and J calls and clone size. Seen here are roughly 21,000 clones, about 28% observed once, and the top ten hold approximately 15%. Note on this clone: What it recognizes is unknown.

From germline, CDR1 is LGHDT and CDR2 YNNKEL (reference sequence). Trimming took 0 bases from V and 5 from J; bases not matched to a gene: 7. This CDR3 has 17 residues. All patients were treatment-naive before thyroid surgery. V and J are TRBV3-1 and TRBJ2-2; 9 nucleotides align to TRBD2. The sequence was obtained from a male donor with papillary thyroid cancer or a benign thyroid nodule (not recorded which). Some clones in this sample may be carry-over from other donors' samples. Sequenced: tumor tissue. The CDR3 bases are TGTGCCAGCAGCCAAGACCCAGGTAGCGGGAGAACCGGGGAGCTGTTTTTT. Residues: CASSQDPGSGRTGELFF.